The sequence of this T cell receptor (beta chain) was determined in a study of graft-versus-host responses after intestinal transplantation (dated by TCRdb to the early 2020s). Describing the broader study: Multivisceral, liver-intestinal, or isolated intestinal transplants were received by the recipients. Samples from three later patients were sequenced in-house on an Illumina MiSeq with MiXCR processing rather than by the commercial service. Every recipient was given anti-thymocyte globulin induction, then maintenance tacrolimus and steroids for roughly 3 years. Graft-versus-host and host-versus-graft alloreactive T cell clones were tracked in the graft, circulation and bone marrow after intestinal transplantation using bulk TCR-beta CDR3 sequencing. A cohort of some 24 intestinal transplant recipients, including one retransplant, was enrolled, and a few patients lacking pretransplant specimens were excluded. Donor T cell macrochimerism was defined as a peak of at least 4% donor T cells among recipient peripheral blood mononuclear cells. To identify alloreactive clones, pre-transplant mixed lymphocyte reaction products were sequenced and then compared with unstimulated pre-transplant donor and recipient T cells. Here is what the overall study found, with its caveats: High GvH to HvG T cell clonal ratios were observed in the allografts of patients with donor T cell macrochimerism. The conclusions were limited by the relatively low number and heterogeneity of the intestinal transplant patients. GvH clones were detected in recipient bone marrow, and some appeared earlier in ileal mucosa or blood, consistent with an intestinal mucosal origin. Early after transplant, peak levels of circulating GvH clones were found to be associated with declines in HvG clones.

The sample's time point label, in plain terms: cells obtained before transplantation from donor or recipient. CD3+CD4+ and CD3+CD8+ populations were FACS-sorted from unstimulated pre-transplant donor and recipient cells taken from spleen or lymph nodes. As regards this clone: Which antigen it targets is not known. One base away there is no much larger clone; base qualities are not given.

Libraries were made using the immunoSEQ multiplex PCR assay. For most patients, genomic DNA was isolated with the Qiagen DNeasy Blood and Tissue Kit and shipped frozen to Adaptive Biotechnologies for TCR sequencing. High-throughput TCR-beta CDR3 sequencing of genomic DNA from most patients was performed by Adaptive Biotechnologies. The original pipeline was this. Adaptive's ImmunoSEQ software was the source of the TCR sequencing data for fewer than 20 patients, while a few other patients were processed with MiXCR and VDJtools. To correct CD4 versus CD8 sorting errors, sequences present in both subsets at a frequency ratio below 5:1 were removed. CDR3 nucleotide sequences shared between donor and recipient were removed because their origin could not be assigned. To be classed as alloreactive, a clone needed at least 2-fold expansion over unstimulated cells and a minimum CFSE-low frequency of 0.002% (template counts) or 0.001% (read counts). Mappable clones were those detected in sequenced pre-transplant spleen, lymph node, or MLR CFSE-low populations of the donor or recipient. Cumulative frequency of alloreactive clones was calculated as a percentage of all sequences weighted by copy number. TCRdb carries this immuneACCESS record with in-frame sequences only. Its versions omit some clonotypes, under half of them owing to an unresolved V gene in the studies checked, with the rest unexplained. That table supplies the V and J calls and clone size; D and trimming were determined from the DNA. Here the sample has some 96,000 clones; about 88% occur a single time. The ten largest make up about 0.93% of the sample.

Taken from the germline V gene, the CDR1 and CDR2 loops are SGHTA and FQGTGA. V has 1 base trimmed and J has 7 bases trimmed; junction bases matching no gene number 5. The CDR3 numbers 15 residues from cysteine through phenylalanine. Kept here is only the CDR3 DNA, which spans 45 bases and is read in frame from base 1. Sequencing used unstimulated CD4+ T cells sorted from spleen or lymph node cells, obtained before transplant. This clonotype originated in a human donor who was the organ donor for an intestinal transplant. The sequence links TRBV7-3 to TRBJ2-1; TRBD1 lines up with 9 middle nucleotides. The nucleotide sequence reads TGTGCCAGCAGCTTAAGAGGGGACAGGGCAAATGAGCAGTTCTTC. Its product reads: CASSLRGDRANEQFF.